The 11 T cell receptor beta chains presented below share a single source sample, sequenced in a study of a mutant IDH1 vaccine in newly diagnosed glioma. The assay was immunoSEQ multiplex PCR, and TCRdb's table has in-frame clones only and misses some. Of more than 30,000 clones in the sample, nearly 90% were seen once. The antigens these receptors bind are not known. Noted time point: week 11, during vaccination. Vaccination comprised doses that each held 300 ug of mutant IDH1 20-mer peptide, plus topical imiquimod. Sample: PBMCs, taken from a glioma patient whose treatment included an IDH1 peptide vaccine. The receptors shown here come from a man between 18 and 29 years old with glioma.

The chain recombines TRBV6-5 with TRBJ1-5, with D hard to call. V was shortened by 8 bases and J by 2 bases, with 13 bases between the two germline ends. This CDR3 contains 14 residues. Germline V CDR1 and CDR2: MNHEY, SVGAGI. The CDR3 DNA follows: TGTGCCAGCGCAGCCCGGCGAGGCAATCAGCCCCAGCATTTT. Protein product: CASAARRGNQPQHF.

V and J are TRBV15 and TRBJ1-5; D is unclear. Trimming shortened V by 1 base and J by 2 bases, and 9 bases separated the two germline ends. The CDR3 loop spans 15 amino acids. Germline assignment: CDR1 LNHNV and CDR2 YYDKDF (reference sequence). CDR3 nucleotide sequence: TGTGCCACCAGCAGAGGGCAGGTCGGCAATCAGCCCCAGCATTTT. Its translation: CATSRGQVGNQPQHF.

This clone was observed once. This chain uses TRBV7-2 with TRBJ2-2; unclear D gene. Trimming pared 0 bases from V and 4 bases from J, leaving 12 bases between. The CDR3 runs 16 residues. Germline CDR1 is SGHTA and CDR2 is FQGNSA. The CDR3 nucleotides are TGTGCCAGCAGCTTAGCGAGTAGTAGGGCCACCGGGGAGCTGTTTTTT. It translates to CASSLASSRATGELFF.

The chain joins TRBV29-1 to TRBJ2-1; the D call may be TRBD1 or TRBD2 (5 bases each). Trimming took 6 bases from V and 8 from J, leaving 14 bases between them. The germline gives CDR1 SQVTM, CDR2 ANQGSEA. CDR3 length equals 12 residues. The CDR3 region has the DNA TGCAGCGTCCGGCAGGGAGCCCATGAGCAGTTCTTC. As protein: CSVRQGAHEQFF.

This chain joins TRBV4-3 and TRBJ1-2; TRBD1 aligns across 7 bases. The trim removed 0 bases at V and 4 bases at J, leaving 5 bases unmatched. CDR3 length: 15 amino acids. Germline values: CDR1 LGHNA, CDR2 YSLEER. The CDR3 DNA reads TGCGCCAGCAGCCAAGAGGGGCAGGGGGTCTATGGCTACACCTTC. This gives the protein CASSQEGQGVYGYTF.

In nucleotides, the CDR3 is TGTGCCAGCAGCACAAACGCCGGGACAGGGCCATACGAGCAGTACTTC. Translation gives CASSTNAGTGPYEQYF. V is TRBV21-1 and J is TRBJ2-7; the table's D call, TRBD1, has no DNA check behind it. TRBV21-1 is flagged as a pseudogene. The CDR3 is 16 residues long.

The rearrangement links TRBV9 to TRBJ1-2; TRBD1 is a possible D gene (5 bases). Trimming stripped 4 bases from V and 4 bases from J, with 8 bases between. This CDR3 has 12 amino acids. Looked up from germline, CDR1 is SGDLS and CDR2 is YYNGEE. The CDR3 loop is CASSPGSYGYTF. Written as DNA, the CDR3 is TGTGCCAGCAGCCCAGGGAGCTATGGCTACACCTTC.

V and J are TRBV4-1 and TRBJ1-2; D might be TRBD1 (5 bases). The CDR3 loop spans 15 amino acids. Per germline, CDR1 MGHRA and CDR2 YSYEKL. The ends were cut back, 4 bases at V and 2 bases at J, with 14 bases in the middle. CDR3 coding DNA: TGCGCCAGCAGCCTTACAGCGGGGGAAAACTATGGCTACACCTTC. Translated, it gives CASSLTAGENYGYTF.

The V gene is TRBV11-3, the J gene TRBJ2-3, with 10 bases aligning to TRBD2. The CDR3 length is 16 residues. Per the germline V gene, CDR1 is SGHNT and CDR2 is YENEEA. The trim removed 3 bases at V and 0 bases at J, leaving 3 bases unmatched. CDR3 nucleotides: TGTGCCAGCAGCTTGGGGACTAGCGCCAGCACAGATACGCAGTATTTT. Translating gives CASSLGTSASTDTQYF.

This chain links TRBV6-5 with TRBJ1-2; D remains ambiguous. The CDR3 has 16 amino acids. The germline V and J ends were trimmed by 2 bases and 5 bases, with 18 bases remaining between them. The germline V gene encodes CDR1 MNHEY and CDR2 SVGAGI. CDR3 residues: CASSYPRGNGGYGYTF. In DNA form, the CDR3 reads TGTGCCAGCAGTTACCCGCGCGGCAATGGAGGGTATGGCTACACCTTC.

The chain combines TRBV9 with TRBJ1-1; the D gene is possibly TRBD1 (6 bases). Trimming stripped 4 bases from V and 5 bases from J, with 24 bases between. This CDR3 is built from 17 residues. The germline gives CDR1 SGDLS, CDR2 YYNGEE. CDR3 in DNA: TGTGCCAGCAGCCCGCACGGGACACAACCCGGTGCAACTGAAGCTTTCTTT. Its protein product is CASSPHGTQPGATEAFF.